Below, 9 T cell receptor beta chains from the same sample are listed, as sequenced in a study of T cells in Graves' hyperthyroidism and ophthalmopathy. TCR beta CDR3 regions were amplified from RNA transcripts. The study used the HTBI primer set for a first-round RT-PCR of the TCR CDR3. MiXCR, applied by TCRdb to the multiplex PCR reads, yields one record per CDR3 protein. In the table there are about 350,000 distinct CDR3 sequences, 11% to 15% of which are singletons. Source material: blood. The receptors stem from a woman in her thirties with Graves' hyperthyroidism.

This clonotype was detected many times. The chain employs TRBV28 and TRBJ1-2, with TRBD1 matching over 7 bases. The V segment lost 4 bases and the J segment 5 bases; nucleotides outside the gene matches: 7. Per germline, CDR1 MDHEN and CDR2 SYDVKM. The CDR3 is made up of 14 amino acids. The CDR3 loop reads CASSSAGTAYGYTF. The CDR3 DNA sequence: TGTGCCAGCAGTTCCGCCGGGACAGCATATGGCTACACCTTC.

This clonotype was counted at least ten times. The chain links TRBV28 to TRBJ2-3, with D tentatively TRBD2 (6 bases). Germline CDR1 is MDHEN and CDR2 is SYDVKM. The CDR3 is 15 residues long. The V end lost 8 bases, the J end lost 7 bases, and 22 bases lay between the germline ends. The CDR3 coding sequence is TGTGCCAGCTCGACGGGCGGGACCCGGGCCCATACGCAGTATTTT. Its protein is CASSTGGTRAHTQYF.

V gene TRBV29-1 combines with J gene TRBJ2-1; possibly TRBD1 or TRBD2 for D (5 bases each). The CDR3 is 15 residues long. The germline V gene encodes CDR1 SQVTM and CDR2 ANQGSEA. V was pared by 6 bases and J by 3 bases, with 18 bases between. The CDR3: CSVESNRDHYNEQFF. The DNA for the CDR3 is TGCAGCGTAGAATCGAATAGGGACCACTACAATGAGCAGTTCTTC.

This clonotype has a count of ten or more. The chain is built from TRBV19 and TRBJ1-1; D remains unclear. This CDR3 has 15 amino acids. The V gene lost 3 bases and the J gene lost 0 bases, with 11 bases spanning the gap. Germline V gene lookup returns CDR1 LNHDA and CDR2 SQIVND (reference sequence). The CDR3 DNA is TGTGCCAGTAGTATGGACGGAAGTTTGAACACTGAAGCTTTCTTT. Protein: CASSMDGSLNTEAFF.

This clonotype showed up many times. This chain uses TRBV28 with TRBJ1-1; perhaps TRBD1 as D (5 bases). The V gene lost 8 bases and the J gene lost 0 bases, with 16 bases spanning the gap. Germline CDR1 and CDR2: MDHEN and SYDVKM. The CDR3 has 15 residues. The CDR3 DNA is TGTGCCAGCCGGGAAGACAGCACGCTGAACACTGAAGCTTTCTTT. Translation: CASREDSTLNTEAFF.

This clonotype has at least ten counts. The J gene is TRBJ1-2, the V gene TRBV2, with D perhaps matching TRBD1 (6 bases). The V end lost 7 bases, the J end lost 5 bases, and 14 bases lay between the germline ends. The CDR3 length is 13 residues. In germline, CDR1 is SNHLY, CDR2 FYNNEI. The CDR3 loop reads CASTRTVTYGYTF. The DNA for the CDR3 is TGTGCCAGCACTCGGACAGTCACGTATGGCTACACCTTC.

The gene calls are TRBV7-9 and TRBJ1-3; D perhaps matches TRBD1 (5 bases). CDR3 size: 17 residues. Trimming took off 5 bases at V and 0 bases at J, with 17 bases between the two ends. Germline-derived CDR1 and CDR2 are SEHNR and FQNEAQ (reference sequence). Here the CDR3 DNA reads TGTGCCAGCAGCCCACGGGCTGGACACAGCTCTGGAAACACCATATATTTT. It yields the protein CASSPRAGHSSGNTIYF.

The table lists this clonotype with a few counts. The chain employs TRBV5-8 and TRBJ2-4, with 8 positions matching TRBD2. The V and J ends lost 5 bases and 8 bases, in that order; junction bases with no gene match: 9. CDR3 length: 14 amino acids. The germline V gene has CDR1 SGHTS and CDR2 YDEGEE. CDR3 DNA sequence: TGTGCCAGCAGGGGTCAGCGGGAGACACACATTCAGTACTTC. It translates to CASRGQRETHIQYF.

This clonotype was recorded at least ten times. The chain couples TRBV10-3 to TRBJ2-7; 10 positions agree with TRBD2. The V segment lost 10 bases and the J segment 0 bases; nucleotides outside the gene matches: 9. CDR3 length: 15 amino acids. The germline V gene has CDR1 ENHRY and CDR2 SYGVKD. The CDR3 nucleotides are TGTGCCACCGAGCAGCGGGAGGGCCTCTCCTACGAGCAGTACTTC. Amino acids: CATEQREGLSYEQYF.